The source of this TCR beta chain is a study of blood T cell repertoires in COVID-19. Looked up from germline, CDR1 is LNHDA and CDR2 is SQIVND (reference sequence). CDR3 length: 18 residues. With 4 bases removed from V and 0 bases from J, the gap between germline ends came to 21 bases. Method: immunoSEQ multiplex PCR; TCRdb's copy keeps in-frame clones and lacks some. The profile shows about 380,000 clones, roughly 86% of them singletons. This chain joins TRBV19 and TRBJ1-1; no clear D. Input material: peripheral blood. This TCR was sampled from a human donor with acute or convalescent COVID-19. The donor label of this sample is uncertain. In nucleotides, the CDR3 is TGTGCCAGTAGTAATCGGGTAGCTACGGTTACCATGAACACTGAAGCTTTCTTT. It yields the protein CASSNRVATVTMNTEAFF.